This T cell receptor beta chain appears in the sequencing data of a study of beta chain features in type 1 diabetes. General observations from the study: In all four CD4+ subsets, TCRB CDR3 length was significantly, moderately reduced in type 1 diabetes. Patients' naive, central memory and Treg TCRB repertoires seemed closer to one another than those of healthy donors. cDNA-based sequencing might over-represent cells highly expressing TCR.

The whole isolated RNA underwent reverse transcription, so sequencing captured expressed TCRB transcripts. Mean read depth for stem cell-like memory T cell samples was 900,000 to 1,300,000 reads. Here immunoSEQ multiplex PCR was the method, and the copy in TCRdb shows in-frame clones only, minus some. The sample holds approximately 24,000 clones; roughly 50% are singletons and the top ten take 0.3% to 0.35%. In this sample, this clone turned up a few times. What it recognizes is unknown. The ends lost 5 bases at V and 4 bases at J; junction bases unmatched: 10. This CDR3 is built from 15 residues. CDR1 and CDR2 (germline): SEHNR, FQNEAQ (reference sequence).

The chain combines TRBV7-9 with TRBJ1-2; 7 nucleotides match TRBD1. This sequence originates from a man aged 25-40 years with type 1 diabetes. The sequencing input was stem cell memory CD4+ T cells from blood. The CDR3 here is CASSGRTGSFYGYTF. The CDR3, as DNA: TGTGCCAGCAGCGGGCGGACAGGCAGCTTCTATGGCTACACCTTC.